The rows below give T cell receptor beta chains drawn from one sample of a study of blood T cells in healthy people across ages. TCRdb used MiXCR to reprocess the 5' RACE reads, holding one entry per CDR3 protein. Among some 750,000 distinct CDR3 sequences listed, over 20% were seen once. Sequenced input: blood. These receptors all come from a man between 65 and 85 years old in good health. Each CDR3 is given without its conserved first and last residue. A D gene is named only where the DNA matches it firmly.

TRBJ2-4 | TRBV20-1 | 12 | TRBD1 | SAPDRGVGNIQY
TRBJ1-6 | TRBV5-1 | 11 | . | ASSLGQLSPLH
TRBJ2-6 | TRBV9 | 14 | . | ASGTGTSSGANVLT
TRBJ1-2 | TRBV12-3/TRBV12-4 | 10 | . | ASSWTEGDYT
. | TRBV14 | 11 | . | ASSQEYSLQQF
. | TRBV5-1 | 14 | . | ASSQRDPGAKYEQY
TRBJ2-1 | TRBV9 | 14 | TRBD2 | ASSGEGLAGVNEQF
TRBJ2-7 | TRBV12-3/TRBV12-4 | 13 | TRBD1 | ASSLAQGAVYEQY
TRBJ2-3 | TRBV6-1 | 12 | . | ASSEGGGENTQY
TRBJ2-2 | TRBV5-1 | 13 | . | ASSLAAAGTGELF
TRBJ2-5 | TRBV20-1 | 11 | . | SLPSANQETQY
TRBJ2-5 | TRBV29-1 | 11 | . | SVGGGSQETQY
. | TRBV12-3/TRBV12-4 | 12 | . | ASSLLDRSETQY
TRBJ2-2 | TRBV29-1 | 11 | TRBD2 | SGTSGGAGELF
TRBJ2-3 | TRBV6-1 | 13 | . | ASSVVSLSTDTQY
TRBJ2-5 | TRBV29-1 | 9 | . | SVNSGETQY
TRBJ2-3 | TRBV20-1 | 13 | TRBD2 | SAPGGSVPGDTQY
TRBJ1-4 | TRBV5-1 | 11 | . | ASSLARGEKLF
TRBJ1-5 | TRBV4-1 | 12 | . | ASSQDQNDQPQH
TRBJ1-1 | TRBV7-2 | 13 | . | ASSSYLSRDTEAF
TRBJ1-1 | TRBV20-1 | 11 | TRBD1 | SSRTGMGTEAF
TRBJ2-1 | TRBV7-8 | 14 | . | ASSLVDPSSYNEQF
TRBJ2-1 | TRBV29-1 | 13 | . | SVEGGGATYNEQF
TRBJ2-1 | TRBV12-3/TRBV12-4 | 12 | . | ASSPQTVYNEQF